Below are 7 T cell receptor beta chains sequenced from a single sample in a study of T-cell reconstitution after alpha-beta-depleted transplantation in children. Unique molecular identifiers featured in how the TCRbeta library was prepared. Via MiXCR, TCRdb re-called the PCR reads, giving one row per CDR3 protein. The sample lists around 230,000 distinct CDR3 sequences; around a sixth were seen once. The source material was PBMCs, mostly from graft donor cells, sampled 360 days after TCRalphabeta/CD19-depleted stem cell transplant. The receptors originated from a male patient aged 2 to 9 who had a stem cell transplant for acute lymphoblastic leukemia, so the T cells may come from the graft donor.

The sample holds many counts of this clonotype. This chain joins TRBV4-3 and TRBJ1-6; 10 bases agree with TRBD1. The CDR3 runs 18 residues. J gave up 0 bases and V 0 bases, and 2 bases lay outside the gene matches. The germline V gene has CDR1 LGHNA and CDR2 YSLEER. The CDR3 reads CASSQEGQGSSYNSPLHF. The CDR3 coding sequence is TGCGCCAGCAGCCAAGAGGGACAGGGGAGCTCCTATAATTCACCCCTCCACTTT.

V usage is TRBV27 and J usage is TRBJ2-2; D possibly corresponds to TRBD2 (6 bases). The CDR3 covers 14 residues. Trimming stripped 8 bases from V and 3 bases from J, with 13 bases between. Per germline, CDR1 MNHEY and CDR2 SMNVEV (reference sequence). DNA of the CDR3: TGTGCCAGCGGTACCTGGGGGGACACCGGGGAGCTGTTTTTT. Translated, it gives CASGTWGDTGELFF.

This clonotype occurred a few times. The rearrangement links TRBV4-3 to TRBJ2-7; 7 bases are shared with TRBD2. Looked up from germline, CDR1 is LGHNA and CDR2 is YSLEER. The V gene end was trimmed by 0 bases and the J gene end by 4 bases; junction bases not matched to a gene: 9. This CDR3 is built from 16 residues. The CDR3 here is CASSQDLLAELYEQYF. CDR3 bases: TGCGCCAGCAGCCAAGATCTGCTAGCGGAGCTTTACGAGCAGTACTTC.

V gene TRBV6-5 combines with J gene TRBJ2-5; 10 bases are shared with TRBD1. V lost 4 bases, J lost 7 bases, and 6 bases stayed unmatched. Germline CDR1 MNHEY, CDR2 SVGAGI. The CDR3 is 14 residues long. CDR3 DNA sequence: TGTGCCAGCAGTTCCACCGGGACAGGGGTGACCCAGTACTTC. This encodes CASSSTGTGVTQYF.

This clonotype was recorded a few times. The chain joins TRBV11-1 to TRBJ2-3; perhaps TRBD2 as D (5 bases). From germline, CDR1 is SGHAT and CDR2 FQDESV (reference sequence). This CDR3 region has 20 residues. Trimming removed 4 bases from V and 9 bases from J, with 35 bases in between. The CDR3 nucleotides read TGTGCCAGCAGCTCCCCCACGGGGAGACACGATCCCTACTACGACGGGACGCAGTATTTT. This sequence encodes CASSSPTGRHDPYYDGTQYF.

This CDR3 is CAISETGTVSYEQYF. CDR3 coding DNA: TGTGCCATCAGTGAGACCGGGACAGTCTCCTACGAGCAGTACTTC. The chain combines TRBV10-3 with TRBJ2-7, with 7 positions matching TRBD1. V shed 2 bases, J shed 0 bases, and the junction held 4 bases outside the gene matches. The CDR3 contains 15 residues. Germline V lookup: CDR1 ENHRY, CDR2 SYGVKD.

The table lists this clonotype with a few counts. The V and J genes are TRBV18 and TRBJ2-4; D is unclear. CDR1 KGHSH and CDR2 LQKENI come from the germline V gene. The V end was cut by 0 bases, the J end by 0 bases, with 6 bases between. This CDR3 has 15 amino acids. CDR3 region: CASSPPGLAKNIQYF. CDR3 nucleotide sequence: TGTGCCAGCTCACCACCGGGTCTAGCCAAAAACATTCAGTACTTC. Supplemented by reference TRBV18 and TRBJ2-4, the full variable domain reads NAGVMQNPRHLVRRRGQEARLRCSPMKGHSHVYWYRQLPEEGLKFMVYLQKENIIDESGMPKERFSAEFPKEGPSILRIQQVVRGDSAAYFCASSPPGLAKNIQYFGAGTRLSVL.